A selection of T cell receptor beta chains follows, all from one sample in a study of sequential checkpoint blockade in melanoma. Sequenced by immunoSEQ multiplex PCR; TCRdb stores in-frame clones only, minus some. The repertoire includes approximately 20,000 clones, approximately 57% of them detected once, and roughly 15% sits in the top ten. The sequences come from CD8+ T cells sorted from blood (inferred from file names), collected from a patient given nivolumab and ipilimumab in sequence. These receptors originate from a human donor with melanoma. The CDR3 runs from the conserved cysteine through the conserved F or W. A D gene is named only where the DNA matches it firmly. Where a row states a size, it is once, few, many or the class of an expanded clone; other rows omit it.

CDR3nt: TGTGCCAGCAGCTTGGCCAACTCAGATACGCAGTATTTT
CDR3aa: CASSLANSDTQYF
v_gene: TRBV5-6
d_gene: NA
j_gene: TRBJ2-3
abundance: few

CDR3nt: TGTGCCAGCAGCTTAGGGGAACAGGGGGCCAAAACTGAAGCTTTCTTT
CDR3aa: CASSLGEQGAKTEAFF
v_gene: TRBV11-3
d_gene: TRBD1
j_gene: TRBJ1-1
abundance: NA

CDR3nt: TGTGCCAGCAGCGCACAGAACACCGGGGAGCTGTTTTTT
CDR3aa: CASSAQNTGELFF
v_gene: TRBV9
d_gene: NA
j_gene: TRBJ2-2
abundance: NA

CDR3nt: TGTGCCAGCAGCCTAGCAACGCGGGGGTCTGGAAACACCATATATTTT
CDR3aa: CASSLATRGSGNTIYF
v_gene: TRBV7-9
d_gene: NA
j_gene: TRBJ1-3
abundance: few

CDR3nt: TGTGCCAGCAGCCAGACAGGGAGTTCGGACACCGGGGAGCTGTTTTTT
CDR3aa: CASSQTGSSDTGELFF
v_gene: TRBV7-9
d_gene: TRBD1
j_gene: TRBJ2-2
abundance: NA

CDR3nt: TGTGCCAGCAGCTTCAGGGACGGGGAGCTGTTTTTT
CDR3aa: CASSFRDGELFF
v_gene: TRBV7-3
d_gene: NA
j_gene: TRBJ2-2
abundance: medium-sized

CDR3nt: TGTGCCAGCATCCAATCCTGGGCGATGAACACTGAAGCTTTCTTT
CDR3aa: CASIQSWAMNTEAFF
v_gene: TRBV6-6
d_gene: NA
j_gene: TRBJ1-1
abundance: NA

CDR3nt: TGTGCCAGCAGCCTCGGCTACGAGCAGTACTTC
CDR3aa: CASSLGYEQYF
v_gene: TRBV5-4
d_gene: NA
j_gene: TRBJ2-7
abundance: NA

CDR3nt: TGTGCCATCAGTGACCCAACCCGGACAGTTTACAATGAGCAGTTCTTC
CDR3aa: CAISDPTRTVYNEQFF
v_gene: TRBV10-3
d_gene: NA
j_gene: TRBJ2-1
abundance: NA

CDR3nt: TGTGCCAGCAGTTTGGAGGGGGCACCTAACACTGAAGCTTTCTTT
CDR3aa: CASSLEGAPNTEAFF
v_gene: TRBV25-1
d_gene: TRBD1
j_gene: TRBJ1-1
abundance: few

CDR3nt: TGTGCCAGTAGTATAGGGCCGGGTACTGGGCCCCAGCATTTT
CDR3aa: CASSIGPGTGPQHF
v_gene: TRBV19
d_gene: NA
j_gene: TRBJ1-5
abundance: NA

CDR3nt: TGTGCCAGCAGCAGGGGACTAGCGGGTGTTCAAAGCTCCTACGAGCAGTACTTC
CDR3aa: CASSRGLAGVQSSYEQYF
v_gene: TRBV5-4
d_gene: TRBD2
j_gene: TRBJ2-7
abundance: few

CDR3nt: TGTGCCAGCAGCTTTTCATCGAGGGACTGGCTCGAAGAGCAGTACTTC
CDR3aa: CASSFSSRDWLEEQYF
v_gene: TRBV11-2
d_gene: NA
j_gene: TRBJ2-7
abundance: NA

CDR3nt: TGCGCCATTGGGGAAACAGGTAGCAATCAGCCCCAGCATTTT
CDR3aa: CAIGETGSNQPQHF
v_gene: TRBV10-1
d_gene: NA
j_gene: TRBJ1-5
abundance: NA

CDR3nt: TGTGCCAGTAGTTGGGCTTGGGAGGCGCTAGATACGCAGTATTTT
CDR3aa: CASSWAWEALDTQYF
v_gene: TRBV19
d_gene: NA
j_gene: TRBJ2-3
abundance: few

CDR3nt: TGTGCCAGCAGCTTCCGAGCAACCACTATCACCGGGGAGCTGTTTTTT
CDR3aa: CASSFRATTITGELFF
v_gene: TRBV5-5
d_gene: NA
j_gene: TRBJ2-2
abundance: NA

CDR3nt: TGTGCCAGCAGCGCGACCGGACAGGGGTTCAATGAGCAGTTCTTC
CDR3aa: CASSATGQGFNEQFF
v_gene: TRBV9
d_gene: TRBD1
j_gene: TRBJ2-1
abundance: few

CDR3nt: TGCGCCAGCAGCCAAGGAGGATGGGCAGCGGCAAGCTCCTACAATGAGCAGTTCTTC
CDR3aa: CASSQGGWAAASSYNEQFF
v_gene: TRBV4-1
d_gene: NA
j_gene: TRBJ2-1
abundance: few

CDR3nt: TGCAGCGTTGAAGATCAGACAGGGGATGGTTGGGGCTACACCTTC
CDR3aa: CSVEDQTGDGWGYTF
v_gene: TRBV29-1
d_gene: TRBD1
j_gene: TRBJ1-2
abundance: NA

CDR3nt: TGTGCCAGCAGTTTCCTCCAAGCGGGAGGCCCCTACGAGCAGTACTTC
CDR3aa: CASSFLQAGGPYEQYF
v_gene: TRBV27
d_gene: TRBD2
j_gene: TRBJ2-7
abundance: NA

CDR3nt: TGCGCCAGCAGCTTGACAGGCGCGGATACGCAGTATTTT
CDR3aa: CASSLTGADTQYF
v_gene: TRBV5-1
d_gene: NA
j_gene: TRBJ2-3
abundance: NA

CDR3nt: TGTGCCAGCAGTGATGCTAGCGGGAGGCCCCAAACCGGGGAGCTGTTTTTT
CDR3aa: CASSDASGRPQTGELFF
v_gene: TRBV2
d_gene: TRBD2
j_gene: TRBJ2-2
abundance: NA

CDR3nt: TGTGCCTGGAGTCTTACAGGACGATACGAGTACAATGAGCAGTTCTTC
CDR3aa: CAWSLTGRYEYNEQFF
v_gene: TRBV30
d_gene: NA
j_gene: TRBJ2-1
abundance: NA

CDR3nt: TGTGCCAGCAGCTTGGTTGGGAGCTCCTATGGCTACACCTTC
CDR3aa: CASSLVGSSYGYTF
v_gene: TRBV5-6
d_gene: NA
j_gene: TRBJ1-2
abundance: NA

CDR3nt: TGTGCCAGCAGTTTAACAGGGGACTATGGCTACACCTTC
CDR3aa: CASSLTGDYGYTF
v_gene: TRBV28
d_gene: TRBD1
j_gene: TRBJ1-2
abundance: NA

CDR3nt: TGTGCCACCGGCGGGGACAGGGACATTCAGTACTTC
CDR3aa: CATGGDRDIQYF
v_gene: TRBV10-3
d_gene: TRBD1
j_gene: TRBJ2-4
abundance: few

CDR3nt: TGTGCCAGCAGTTATCAGGCAGGGGGGCCGACTGAAGCTTTCTTT
CDR3aa: CASSYQAGGPTEAFF
v_gene: TRBV6-5
d_gene: TRBD1
j_gene: TRBJ1-1
abundance: NA

CDR3nt: TGTGCCAGTGACCCCACAGGGGGCCACTATGGCTACACCTTC
CDR3aa: CASDPTGGHYGYTF
v_gene: TRBV19
d_gene: TRBD1
j_gene: TRBJ1-2
abundance: NA

CDR3nt: TGTGCCAGCAGCCCTAGCGGCAATGAGCAGTTCTTC
CDR3aa: CASSPSGNEQFF
v_gene: TRBV5-3
d_gene: TRBD2
j_gene: TRBJ2-1
abundance: few